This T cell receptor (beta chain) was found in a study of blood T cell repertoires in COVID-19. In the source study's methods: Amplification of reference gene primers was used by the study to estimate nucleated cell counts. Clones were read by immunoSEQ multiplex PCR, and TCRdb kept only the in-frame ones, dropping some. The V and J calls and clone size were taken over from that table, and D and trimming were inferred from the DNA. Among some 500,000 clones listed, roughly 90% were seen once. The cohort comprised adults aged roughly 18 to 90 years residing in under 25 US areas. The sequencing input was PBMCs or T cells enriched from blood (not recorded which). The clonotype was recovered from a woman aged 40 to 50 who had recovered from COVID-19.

CDR3: CASSISLGQSTDTQYF. The DNA for the CDR3 is TGTGCCAGTAGTATTAGTTTGGGACAGAGCACAGATACGCAGTATTTT. The gene calls are TRBV19 and TRBJ2-3, with 7 bases matching TRBD1. The CDR3 spans 16 residues. Germline CDR1 and CDR2: LNHDA and SQIVND (reference sequence). The J segment lost 0 bases and the V segment lost 3 bases, leaving 6 bases of the junction unmatched.